This TCR beta chain was sequenced for a study of blood T cells in healthy people across ages. The CDR3 runs to 18 residues. From germline, CDR1 is SGHTA and CDR2 FQGNSA. The trim removed 4 bases at V and 6 bases at J, leaving 14 bases unmatched. A second PCR of roughly 7 to 11 cycles used a sample-barcoded 5' primer and a J-beta primer mix. TCRdb fed the 5' RACE reads into MiXCR, producing one record per CDR3 protein. The repertoire holds about 760,000 distinct CDR3 sequences, with more than 20% as singletons. The sample was also linked to a second study, of T cells of mothers and their children.

The source is a boy between 10 and 17 years old in good health. This chain links TRBV7-2 with TRBJ2-2; TRBD2 aligns across 10 bases. Sequencing was performed on blood. The DNA for the CDR3 is TGTGCCAGCAGCTCATTACTAGCGGGATCGAAGAGACCCGGGGAGCTGTTTTTT. It yields the protein CASSSLLAGSKRPGELFF.